The next 7 T cell receptor beta chains were all read from a single sample in a study of blood T cells in healthy people across ages. It was with a sample-barcoded 5' primer and a J-beta primer mix that a second PCR of about 7 to 12 cycles was run. TCRdb recomputed calls from the 5' RACE reads with MiXCR, one row per CDR3 protein. The table shows 710,000 or so distinct CDR3 sequences, with 32% occurring only once. The sample was blood. These receptors were collected from a woman older than 75 in good health.

This clonotype turned up a few times. The chain uses TRBV21-1 and TRBJ1-1; TRBD1 reflects the table's D call only, with no check against the DNA. TRBV21-1 is a listed pseudogene. CDR3 length: 12 residues. The DNA for the CDR3 is TGTGCCATAGACAGTCGGGACACTGAAGCTTTCTTT. Encoded protein: CAIDSRDTEAFF.

This clonotype was seen repeatedly, ten times or more. The chain couples TRBV9 to TRBJ2-1; possibly TRBD2 for D (5 bases). This CDR3 comprises 17 residues. The germline gives CDR1 SGDLS, CDR2 YYNGEE. V lost 3 bases to trimming and J lost 0 bases, with 16 bases between them. The CDR3 nucleotides are TGTGCCAGCAGCGCCGGTATACTAGTCTCCTCCTACAATGAGCAGTTCTTC. Protein: CASSAGILVSSYNEQFF.

This clonotype has only a few counts. The chain couples TRBV12-3 or TRBV12-4 to TRBJ2-1; 8 bases agree with TRBD2. The length of the CDR3 is 12 residues. The trim removed 3 bases at V and 14 bases at J, leaving 6 bases unmatched. The CDR3 coding sequence is TGTGCCAGCAGTTTCATTTCGGGGGGGGAGTTCTTC. This sequence encodes CASSFISGGEFF.

This clonotype was found many times. The chain employs TRBV7-2 and TRBJ2-1; D may be TRBD1 or TRBD2 (5 bases each). The CDR3 sequence is 17 residues long. V shed 4 bases and J shed 9 bases, with 25 bases lying between them. CDR1 and CDR2 from the germline V gene are SGHTA and FQGNSA. For the CDR3, the DNA is TGTGCCAGCAGCTCACGACTTCAAGGGGCGGACTTGGGTGAGCAGTTCTTC. This gives the protein CASSSRLQGADLGEQFF.

Turning to this clonotype: A much more abundant neighbour one base away suggests this may be a read error. This chain uses TRBV7-8 with TRBJ2-5; 8 bases match TRBD2. Germline V lookup: CDR1 SGHVS, CDR2 FQNEAQ. The ends lost 2 bases at V and 5 bases at J; junction bases unmatched: 10. This CDR3 is built from 16 residues. The CDR3 region has the DNA TGTGCCAGCAGCTTATGGAGGGCGGGGGGCCGGGAGACCCAGTACTTC. Protein sequence: CASSLWRAGGRETQYF.

As regards this clonotype: This may be a read error: a much more frequent sequence differs by one nucleotide. This chain links TRBV11-2 with TRBJ2-3, with a tentative D call TRBD1 (6 bases). This CDR3 is built from 15 residues. The germline V gene has CDR1 SGHAT and CDR2 FQNNGV. The CDR3 spells CVSSPASRGTDTQYF. For the CDR3, the DNA is TGTGTCAGCAGCCCCGCATCCAGGGGAACAGATACGCAGTATTTT.

As regards this clonotype: This may come from a read error, since a much larger clone is one base off. The chain uses TRBV29-1 and TRBJ2-3; TRBD2 agrees at 7 bases. Losses at the gene ends were 1 base for V and 0 bases for J; bases not matched to a gene: 10. Germline CDR1 reads SQVTM; CDR2 reads ANQGSEA. The CDR3 spans 17 residues. CDR3 in amino acids: CSVEAGGRGSSTDTQYF. The CDR3 DNA reads TGCAGCGTTGAAGCGGGGGGTCGGGGGTCCAGCACAGATACGCAGTATTTT.